These 4 T cell receptor beta chains were sequenced from one sample in a study of T-cell memory formation after mild COVID-19. Using its own MiXCR run on the 5' RACE reads, TCRdb lists one record per CDR3 protein. Altogether 200,000 to 250,000 distinct CDR3 sequences are present, more than 25% being singletons, with the ten largest covering about an eighth. Sequenced sample: PBMCs or a T cell subset sorted from them (not recorded which). The receptor set was obtained from an adult woman who had mild COVID-19 (a few samples of this study predate the infection). Cell type and time point are not known.

V gene TRBV7-9 combines with J gene TRBJ2-7; possible D gene TRBD1, 5 bases. Germline CDR1 and CDR2: SEHNR and FQNEAQ (reference sequence). V was pared by 7 bases and J by 3 bases, with 16 bases between. The CDR3 has 14 amino acids. The CDR3 bases are TGTGCCAGCACCGACAGACCTGAGAACTACGAGCAGTACTTC. The encoded protein is CASTDRPENYEQYF.

This clonotype was detected once. This chain uses TRBV30 with TRBJ2-5, with D possibly called TRBD1 or TRBD2 (5 bases each). V was cut by 0 bases and J by 5 bases, with 22 bases left in between. From germline, CDR1 is GTSNPN and CDR2 SVGIG (reference sequence). The CDR3 runs 17 residues. As DNA, the CDR3 is TGTGCCTGGAGTGTACCCCGCGAGGGGTTAAGACGTGAGACCCAGTACTTC. Protein product: CAWSVPREGLRRETQYF.

This chain connects TRBV29-1 to TRBJ2-2; 7 positions match TRBD1. The CDR3 totals 16 residues. V lost 2 bases, J lost 6 bases, and 12 bases stayed unmatched. The germline gives CDR1 SQVTM, CDR2 ANQGSEA. CDR3 in DNA: TGCAGCGTTGAAACCCCCGGGACAGTAGTTGCCGGGGAGCTGTTTTTT. It yields the protein CSVETPGTVVAGELFF.

V usage is TRBV5-1 and J usage is TRBJ1-1; 8 positions agree with TRBD1. V lost 0 bases and J lost 5; bases outside the gene matches: 9. Germline V gives CDR1 SGHRS, CDR2 YFSETQ. The CDR3 is 16 residues long. The DNA of the CDR3 is TGCGCCAGCAGCTTGGTACTCAACAGGGGGGCTACTGAAGCTTTCTTT. Its translation is CASSLVLNRGATEAFF.